This TCR beta chain was recorded in a study of cytomegalovirus exposure and HLA in healthy donors (dated by TCRdb to about 2017). Regarding the complete study: In an earlier analysis of roughly 590 of the donors, 276 Gb of sequence data and approximately 120 million unique TCR beta sequences from about 179 million T cells were reported. Roughly 300 gigabases of sequencing data and 70 million to 85 million unique TCR sequences were included in an early release covering about 600 HLA-typed donors. Five DR-DQ haplotypes were treated as single units for association and clustering because of strong linkage in the cohort. Rather than using new phenotypic data, the later analysis identified candidate immune exposures from TCR beta sequences and from how often those sequences occurred across donors. The study was designed to test whether signatures of past pathogen exposure could be identified by cataloging public T cell receptors. Donor age, sex, ethnicity and CMV serostatus were collected together with the repertoire data. To predict cytomegalovirus infection status, the study brought together high-throughput TCR immunosequencing, statistical association of individual TCRs with disease status, and machine learning. Using immunosequencing, the study profiled T cell repertoires from about 650 subjects and related those repertoires to cytomegalovirus serostatus. An earlier analysis of 587 of the donors used high-throughput TCR beta sequencing to judge whether each TCR beta V gene segment behaved as functional or pseudogenic. Genome-wide SNP genotypes for about 65% of the 666 donors were used in a later genetic analysis, which treated that subset as a discovery cohort. Class I and class II HLA loci were covered by the typing at four-digit resolution. On average, roughly 250,000 unique TCR beta nucleotide sequences were sequenced per donor among about 400 genotyped donors of the cohort, with roughly 19% of those sequences being non-productive. All discovery cohort repertoires had been generated using a single sequencing platform. A later analysis re-analyzed previously published TCR beta repertoires from 550 to 700 donors and added high-resolution HLA genotyping to study TCR occurrence patterns. Along with the approximately 700-subject first cohort, a separate validation cohort of some 130 different subjects was used. The genetic ancestry cluster associated with self-reported Caucasian donors included 81% of the 398 genotyped donors. The number of typed donors differed by locus: roughly 629-640 for A, B, C, DRB1 and DQB1; 522 for DQA1; around 610 for DPA1; and some 470 for DPB1. Paper-wide results and their limitations: Most TCR sequences were seen in very few donors, while some public TCRs were found in many individuals. Sequencing depth was assumed to be roughly uniform across donors in the presence/absence analyses, though that assumption may not hold. Because HLA typing was unavailable for some donors at each locus, only the typed subset was used in association tests. In a later analysis, HLA-associated TCR beta chains showed more clonal expansion and lower generation probabilities than non-associated chains that were equally common. A total of fewer than 200 TCR beta chains were listed by the study as associated with cytomegalovirus. Correlated functional status among segregating V segments might reflect linkage disequilibrium, but an unknown experimental factor could not be ruled out. Only TCR beta chains were sequenced in this cohort, and the absence of alpha or paired-chain data limited detectable features. The classifier was reported to diagnose cytomegalovirus status with high specificity and sensitivity in both the original cohort and the validation cohort. Compared with the roughly 710-donor mean, donors in an Asian-associated ancestry cluster had fewer N-insertions in productive TCRs, according to a later genetic analysis. An earlier analysis of several hundred of the donors showed that most TCR beta V segments appeared in productive rearrangements either about 90% or about 30% of the time, which broadly matched IMGT annotations. Because the 87-base-pair reads could not distinguish some IMGT-functional V segments, including TRBV6-2 and TRBV6-3, those segments were excluded. A cluster of highly shared sequence variants was judged likely to be a technical artifact of the sequencing pipeline. According to a later analysis, TCR association rates differed among HLA loci, with DRB1 alleles showing the most associated TCRs and HLA-C alleles showing the fewest. About 17 rarely observed V segments, including chromosome 9 orphons, were excluded from the earlier analysis of approximately 500 of the donors because counts were too low. According to the authors, the approach could potentially be generalized to other disease states and immunological phenotypes. A further reported finding was that TCR beta sequences accurately predicted the HLA-A and HLA-B alleles for most subjects in the first cohort. Specific HLA alleles were associated with 15,000 to 20,000 TCR beta sequences at a false discovery rate of 0.05 in a later analysis. According to a later analysis, parvovirus B19, influenza, CMV and Epstein-Barr virus appeared linked to several top co-occurrence clusters. CMV serostatus was the only immune exposure information available for the cohort. In a later analysis, most CMV-associated TCR beta chains were found to appear HLA-restricted, with HLA associations seemingly driven largely by CMV exposure. Strong co-occurrence of HLA alleles, especially DR and DQ, made assigning TCR associations to individual alleles difficult. In vitro tests confirmed that a few of the cytomegalovirus-associated TCR beta chains recognize cytomegalovirus antigens. V-gene and J-gene trimming of TCR beta chains was associated with a missense DCLRE1C variant in a later genetic analysis, and the association was replicated in an independent cohort.

The CDR3 runs 15 amino acids, cysteine and phenylalanine included. Kept here is only the CDR3 DNA, which spans 45 bases and is read in frame from base 1. Via the germline V gene (reference sequence), CDR1 is MNHEY and CDR2 SMNVEV. After removal of 3 bases from V and 2 bases from J, the junction retains 2 bases not matched to a gene. As for this clone: The clone's antigen remains unknown. The record has no base qualities; no much larger clone is one base away.

The cohort comprised around 690 healthy bone marrow donors. All cohort members were sampled while nominally healthy, although unrecorded immune exposures were likely present. The donor was CMV seronegative and was included in the group of around 320 seronegative cohort members. A peripheral blood sample was collected from each donor, and TCR beta sequencing was performed on peripheral blood mononuclear cells. The Qiagen DNeasy Blood Extraction Kit was used to extract genomic DNA from the blood cell samples. The library was built by means of the immunoSEQ multiplex PCR assay. For the multiplex PCR, a mixture combining 60 forward primers for TCR Vbeta segments and 13 reverse primers for TCR Jbeta segments was used. The CDR3 region of rearranged TCR beta genes was amplified from genomic DNA by a multiplex PCR assay. The Illumina HiSeq System was used to sequence the amplified TCR beta libraries as 87-base-pair reads. As for the original processing: Across the roughly 600 repertoires, a later analysis counted 75 million to 90 million unique TCR beta chains, around 11 million of which were shared by at least two donors. To remove PCR and sequencing errors, raw reads were error-corrected and collapsed into unique sequences using a nearest-neighbor algorithm that merged closely related sequences. Alignment of CDR3 sequences to IMGT reference sequences was used to assign V, D and J gene segments. For a sequence to be retained, a match of at least six nucleotides to both a V gene segment and a J gene segment was required. Rearrangements were called productive when the CDR3 lacked stop codons and stayed in frame with V and J; all others were non-productive. CDR3 was defined by IMGT convention, running from the second conserved V-encoded cysteine to the conserved J-encoded phenylalanine. In an earlier analysis of around 600 of the donors, sequences lacking an unambiguous match to a single V gene segment were excluded. In an earlier analysis of a few hundred of the donors, V segments were called functional above 56.7% productive rearrangements and were called segregating when the between-donor standard deviation exceeded 5%. To diagnose cytomegalovirus status from the catalog of TCR beta chain sequences, a statistical classification framework was built. In a later analysis, V and J genes were assigned by comparing TCR nucleotide sequences against IMGT/GENE-DB human TR gene sequences. Using the TCRdist pipeline, a later analysis assigned CDR3 sequences along with most-parsimonious VDJ recombination scenarios. A later analysis defined each TCR beta chain by its CDR3 amino acid sequence plus V-gene family, and excluded reads lacking a unique V-gene family. In a later analysis, around 650 highly shared, low-generation-probability nucleotide sequences were removed to address suspected cross-contamination and a sequencing artifact. A later analysis calculated a clonal expansion index for each public chain from normalized within-repertoire ranks of inferred template counts. Generation probabilities in a later analysis came from a VDJ recombination model fitted to out-of-frame rearrangements, and those results were checked against IGoR. Hypergeometric tests were used in a later analysis to score TCR-TCR, TCR-HLA and TCR-CMV co-occurrence, with a repertoire-size bias correction applied to the TCR pairs. To estimate false discovery rates, a later analysis permuted the HLA or CMV assignments 20 times. In a later analysis, co-occurring TCRs were grouped using DBSCAN, and TCRdist sequence similarity was added for clustering within HLA-allele-positive subsets. Repertoires with fewer than 30,000 or more than 120,000 public chains, plus five repertoires with anomalous nucleotide sharing, were excluded from co-occurrence clustering. Held by TCRdb, this immuneACCESS table contains in-frame sequences only and omits some clones. Under half of the omission traces to an unresolved V gene where checked; the cause of the rest is unknown. That table furnishes V, J and clone size, whereas the DNA furnished D and trimming. Here the sample has about 57,000 clones; roughly 84% occur a single time. The ten largest clones take up about 4.3% of the sample.

In this chain, TRBV27 is recombined with TRBJ2-1, with 9 central nucleotides matching TRBD2. Sequencing was performed on PBMCs. This TCR was recovered from a man aged 25 to 40 in good health and CMV-seronegative. The CDR3 protein sequence reads: CASSLSSGTYNEQFF. At the DNA level, the sequence is TGTGCCAGCAGTTTGTCTAGCGGGACCTACAATGAGCAGTTCTTC.